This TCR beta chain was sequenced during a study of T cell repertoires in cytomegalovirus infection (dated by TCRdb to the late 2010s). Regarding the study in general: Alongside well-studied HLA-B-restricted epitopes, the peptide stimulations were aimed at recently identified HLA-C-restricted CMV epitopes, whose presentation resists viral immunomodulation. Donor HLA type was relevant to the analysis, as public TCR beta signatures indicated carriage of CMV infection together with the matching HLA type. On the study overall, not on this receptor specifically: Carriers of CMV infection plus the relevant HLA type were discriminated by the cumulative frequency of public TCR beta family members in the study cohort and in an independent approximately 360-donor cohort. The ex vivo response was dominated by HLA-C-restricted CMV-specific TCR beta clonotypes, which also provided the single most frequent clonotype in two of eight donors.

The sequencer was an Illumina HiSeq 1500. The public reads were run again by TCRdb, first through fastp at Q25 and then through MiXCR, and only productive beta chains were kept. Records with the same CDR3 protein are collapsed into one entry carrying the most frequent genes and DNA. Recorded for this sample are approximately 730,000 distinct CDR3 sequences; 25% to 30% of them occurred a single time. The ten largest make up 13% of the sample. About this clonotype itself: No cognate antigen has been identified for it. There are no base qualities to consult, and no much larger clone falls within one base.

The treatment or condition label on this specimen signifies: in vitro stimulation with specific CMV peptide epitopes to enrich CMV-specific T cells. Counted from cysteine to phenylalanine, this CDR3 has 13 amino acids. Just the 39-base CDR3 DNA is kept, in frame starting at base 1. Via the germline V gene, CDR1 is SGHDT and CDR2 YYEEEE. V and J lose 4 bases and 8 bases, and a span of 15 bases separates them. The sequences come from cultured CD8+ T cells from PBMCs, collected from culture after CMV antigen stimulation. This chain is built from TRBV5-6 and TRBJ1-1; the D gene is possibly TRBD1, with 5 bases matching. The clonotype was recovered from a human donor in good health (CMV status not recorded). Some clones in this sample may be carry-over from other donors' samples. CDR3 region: CASSPGWGKEAFF. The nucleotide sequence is TGTGCCAGCAGCCCAGGGTGGGGGAAGGAAGCTTTCTTT.